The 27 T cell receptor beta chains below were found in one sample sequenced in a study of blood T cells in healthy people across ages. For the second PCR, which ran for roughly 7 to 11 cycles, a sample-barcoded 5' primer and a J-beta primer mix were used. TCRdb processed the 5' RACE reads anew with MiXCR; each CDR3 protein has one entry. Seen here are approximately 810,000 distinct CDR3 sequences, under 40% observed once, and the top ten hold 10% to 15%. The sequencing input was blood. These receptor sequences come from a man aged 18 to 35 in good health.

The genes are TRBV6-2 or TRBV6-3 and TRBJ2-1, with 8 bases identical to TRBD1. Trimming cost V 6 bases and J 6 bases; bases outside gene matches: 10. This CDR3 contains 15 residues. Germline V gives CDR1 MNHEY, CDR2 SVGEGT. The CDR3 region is CASRHRDRSSNEQFF. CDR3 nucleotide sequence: TGTGCCAGCAGACACCGGGACAGGTCTTCCAATGAGCAGTTCTTC.

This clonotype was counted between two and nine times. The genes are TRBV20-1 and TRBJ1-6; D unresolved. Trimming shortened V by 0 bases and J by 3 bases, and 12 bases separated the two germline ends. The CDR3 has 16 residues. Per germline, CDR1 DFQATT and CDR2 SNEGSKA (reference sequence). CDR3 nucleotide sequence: TGCAGTGCTAGAGATTCAGGCACCAGCTATAATTCACCCCTCCACTTT. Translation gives CSARDSGTSYNSPLHF.

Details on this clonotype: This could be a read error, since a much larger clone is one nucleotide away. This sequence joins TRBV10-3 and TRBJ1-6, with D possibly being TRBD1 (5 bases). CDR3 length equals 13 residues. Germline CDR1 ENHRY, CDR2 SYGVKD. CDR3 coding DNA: TGTGTCATCAACCCAGGTCAGGGATCACCCCTCCACTTT. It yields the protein CVINPGQGSPLHF.

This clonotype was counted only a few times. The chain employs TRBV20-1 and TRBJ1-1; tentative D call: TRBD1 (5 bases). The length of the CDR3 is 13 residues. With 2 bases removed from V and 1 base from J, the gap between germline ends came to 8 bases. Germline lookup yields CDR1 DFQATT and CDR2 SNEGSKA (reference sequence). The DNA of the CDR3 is TGCAGTGCTAGACGGGGGGAGAACACTGAAGCTTTCTTT. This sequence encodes CSARRGENTEAFF.

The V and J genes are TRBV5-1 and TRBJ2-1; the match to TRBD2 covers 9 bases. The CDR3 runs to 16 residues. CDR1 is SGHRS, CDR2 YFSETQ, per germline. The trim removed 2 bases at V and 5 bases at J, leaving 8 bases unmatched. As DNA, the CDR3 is TGCGCCAGCAGCTTATCTAGCGGGGAGACGAACAATGAGCAGTTCTTC. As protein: CASSLSSGETNNEQFF.

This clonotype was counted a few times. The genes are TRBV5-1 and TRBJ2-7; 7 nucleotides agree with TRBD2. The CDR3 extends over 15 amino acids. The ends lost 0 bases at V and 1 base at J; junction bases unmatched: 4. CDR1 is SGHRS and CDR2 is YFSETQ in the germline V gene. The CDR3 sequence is CASSLELAASYEQYF. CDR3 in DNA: TGCGCCAGCAGCTTGGAGCTAGCGGCTTCCTACGAGCAGTACTTC.

In DNA, the CDR3 is TGCGCCAGCAGCCGCTGGTCGAGAGACAATGAGCAGTACTTC. Its translation: CASSRWSRDNEQYF. The chain employs TRBV4-3 and TRBJ2-5; D gene uncertain. CDR3 size: 14 residues. V was trimmed by 4 bases and J by 11 bases, leaving 20 bases between them. Germline V gene lookup returns CDR1 LGHNA and CDR2 YSLEER.

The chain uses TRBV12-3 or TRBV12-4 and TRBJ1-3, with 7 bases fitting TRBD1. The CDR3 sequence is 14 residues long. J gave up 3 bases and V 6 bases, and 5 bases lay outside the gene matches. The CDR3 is CASRPPGGGNTIYF. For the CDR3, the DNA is TGTGCCAGCAGGCCCCCAGGGGGTGGAAACACCATATATTTT.

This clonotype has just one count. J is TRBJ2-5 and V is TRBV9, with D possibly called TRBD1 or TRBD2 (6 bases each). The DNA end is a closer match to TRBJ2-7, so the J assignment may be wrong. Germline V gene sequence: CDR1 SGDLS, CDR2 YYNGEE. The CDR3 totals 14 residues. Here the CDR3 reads CASSVGGAPYEQYF. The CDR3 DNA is TGTGCCAGCAGCGTAGGGGGGGCTCCCTACGAGCAGTACTTC.

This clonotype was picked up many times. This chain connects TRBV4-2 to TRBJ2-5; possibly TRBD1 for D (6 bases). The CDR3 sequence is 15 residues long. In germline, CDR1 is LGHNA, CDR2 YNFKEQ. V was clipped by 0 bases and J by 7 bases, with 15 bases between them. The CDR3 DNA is TGTGCCAGCAGCCAAGATCGGGGACACGGTTCGACCCAGTACTTC. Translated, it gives CASSQDRGHGSTQYF.

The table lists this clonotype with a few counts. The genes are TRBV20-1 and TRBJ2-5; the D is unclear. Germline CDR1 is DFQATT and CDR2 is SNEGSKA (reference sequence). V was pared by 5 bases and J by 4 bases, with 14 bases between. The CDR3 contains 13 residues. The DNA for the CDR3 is TGCAGTGCTTCCCGAGACGGCCTAGAGACCCAGTACTTC. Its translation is CSASRDGLETQYF.

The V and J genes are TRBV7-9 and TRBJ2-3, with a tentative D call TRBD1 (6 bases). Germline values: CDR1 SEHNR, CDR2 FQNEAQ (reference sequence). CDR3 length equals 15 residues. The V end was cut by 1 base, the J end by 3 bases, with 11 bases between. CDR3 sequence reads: CASSLGTEWTDTQYF. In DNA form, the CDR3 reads TGTGCCAGCAGCTTAGGGACAGAATGGACAGATACGCAGTATTTT.

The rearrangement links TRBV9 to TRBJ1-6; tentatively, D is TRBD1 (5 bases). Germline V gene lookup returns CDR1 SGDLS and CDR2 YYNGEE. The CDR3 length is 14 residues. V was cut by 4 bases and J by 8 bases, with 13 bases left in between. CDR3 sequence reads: CASSPTTGHSPLHF. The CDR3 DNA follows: TGTGCCAGCAGCCCTACCACGGGACATTCACCCCTCCACTTT.

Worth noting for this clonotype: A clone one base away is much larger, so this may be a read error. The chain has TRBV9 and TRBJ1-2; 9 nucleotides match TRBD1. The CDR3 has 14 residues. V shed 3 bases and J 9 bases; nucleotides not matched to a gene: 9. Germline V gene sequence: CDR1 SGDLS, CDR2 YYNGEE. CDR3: CASSGDRVRASYTF. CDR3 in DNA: TGTGCCAGCAGCGGGGACAGGGTTCGAGCCAGCTACACCTTC. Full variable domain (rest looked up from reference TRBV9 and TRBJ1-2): DSGVTQTPKHLITATGQRVTLRCSPRSGDLSVYWYQQSLDQGLQFLIQYYNGEERAKGNILERFSAQQFPDLHSELNLSSLELGDSALYFCASSGDRVRASYTFGSGTRLTVV.

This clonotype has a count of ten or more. The CDR3: CASSPGTQGNQPQHF. Written as DNA, the CDR3 is TGTGCCAGCAGTCCGGGGACCCAGGGTAATCAGCCCCAGCATTTT. This chain connects TRBV12-3 or TRBV12-4 to TRBJ1-5, with D perhaps TRBD1 (5 bases). This CDR3 region has 15 residues. V lost 5 bases to trimming and J lost 4 bases, with 15 bases between them.

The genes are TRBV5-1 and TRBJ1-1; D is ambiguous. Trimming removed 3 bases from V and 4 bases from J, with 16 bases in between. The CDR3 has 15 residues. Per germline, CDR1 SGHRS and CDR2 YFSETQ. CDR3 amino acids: CASSSGRTWGTEAFF. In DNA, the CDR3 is TGCGCCAGCAGCTCGGGCCGTACCTGGGGCACTGAAGCTTTCTTT.

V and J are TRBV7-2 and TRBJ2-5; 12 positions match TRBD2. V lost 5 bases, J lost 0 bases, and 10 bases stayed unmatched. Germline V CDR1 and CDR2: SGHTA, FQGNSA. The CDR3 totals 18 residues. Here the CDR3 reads CASSALQTSGGYQETQYF. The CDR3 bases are TGTGCCAGCAGCGCCTTACAAACTAGCGGGGGGTACCAAGAGACCCAGTACTTC.

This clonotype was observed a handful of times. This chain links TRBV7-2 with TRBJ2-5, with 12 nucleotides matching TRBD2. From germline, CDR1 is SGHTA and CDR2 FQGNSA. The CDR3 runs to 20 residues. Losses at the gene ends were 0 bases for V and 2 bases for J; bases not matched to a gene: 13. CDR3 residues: CASSLAGGTRLAGEQETQYF. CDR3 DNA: TGTGCCAGCAGCTTAGCGGGGGGGACAAGACTAGCGGGGGAACAAGAGACCCAGTACTTC.

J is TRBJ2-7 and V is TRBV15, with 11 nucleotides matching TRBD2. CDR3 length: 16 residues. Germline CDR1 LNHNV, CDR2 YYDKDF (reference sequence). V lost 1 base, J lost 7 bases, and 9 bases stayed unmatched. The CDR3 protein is CATSRGLAGGLGEQYF. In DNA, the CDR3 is TGTGCCACCAGCAGAGGTCTAGCGGGAGGCCTGGGGGAGCAGTACTTC.

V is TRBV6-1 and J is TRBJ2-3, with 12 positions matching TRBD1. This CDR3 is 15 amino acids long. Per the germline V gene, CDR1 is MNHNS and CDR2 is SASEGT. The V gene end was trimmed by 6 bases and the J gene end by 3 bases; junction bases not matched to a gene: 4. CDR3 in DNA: TGTGCCAGCAGCGGGGACAGGGGGCATACAGATACGCAGTATTTT. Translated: CASSGDRGHTDTQYF.

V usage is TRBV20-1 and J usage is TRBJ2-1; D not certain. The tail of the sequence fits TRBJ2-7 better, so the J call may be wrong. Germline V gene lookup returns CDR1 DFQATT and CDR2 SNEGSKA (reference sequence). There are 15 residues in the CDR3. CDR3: CSARVWTSSYKEQYF. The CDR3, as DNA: TGCAGTGCTAGGGTGTGGACGAGCTCCTACAAAGAGCAGTACTTC.

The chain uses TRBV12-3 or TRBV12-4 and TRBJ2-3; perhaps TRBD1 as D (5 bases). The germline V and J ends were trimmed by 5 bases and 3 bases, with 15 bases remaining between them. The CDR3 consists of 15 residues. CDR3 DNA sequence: TGTGCCAGCAGTCCCGACAGAGCCAGGACAGATACGCAGTATTTT. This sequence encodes CASSPDRARTDTQYF.

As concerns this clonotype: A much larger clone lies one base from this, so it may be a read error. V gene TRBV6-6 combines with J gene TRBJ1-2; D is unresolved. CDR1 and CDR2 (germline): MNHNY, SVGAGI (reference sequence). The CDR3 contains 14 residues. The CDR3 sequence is CASKKNDASYDYTF. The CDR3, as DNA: TGTGCCAGCAAAAAAAACGACGCGTCCTATGACTACACCTTC.

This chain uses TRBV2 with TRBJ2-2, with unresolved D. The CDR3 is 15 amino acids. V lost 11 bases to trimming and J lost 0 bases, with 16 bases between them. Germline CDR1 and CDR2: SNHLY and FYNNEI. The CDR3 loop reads CAAASGPPNTGELFF. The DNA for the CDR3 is TGTGCCGCGGCCTCCGGCCCCCCGAACACCGGGGAGCTGTTTTTT. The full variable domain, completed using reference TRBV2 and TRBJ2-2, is EPEVTQTPSHQVTQMGQEVILRCVPISNHLYFYWYRQILGQKVEFLVSFYNNEISEKSEIFDDQFSVERPDGSNFTLKIRSTKLEDSAMYFCAAASGPPNTGELFFGEGSRLTVL.

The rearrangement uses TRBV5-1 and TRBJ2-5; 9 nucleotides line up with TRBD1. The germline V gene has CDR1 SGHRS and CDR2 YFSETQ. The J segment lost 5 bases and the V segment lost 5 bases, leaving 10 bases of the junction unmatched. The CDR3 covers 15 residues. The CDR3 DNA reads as TGCGCCAGCAGGGCCCGGGACAGGGTTTGGGAGACCCAGTACTTC. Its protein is CASRARDRVWETQYF. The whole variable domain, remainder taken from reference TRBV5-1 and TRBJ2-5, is KAGVTQTPRYLIKTRGQQVTLSCSPISGHRSVSWYQQTPGQGLQFLFEYFSETQRNKGNFPGRFSGRQFSNSRSEMNVSTLELGDSALYLCASRARDRVWETQYFGPGTRLLVL.

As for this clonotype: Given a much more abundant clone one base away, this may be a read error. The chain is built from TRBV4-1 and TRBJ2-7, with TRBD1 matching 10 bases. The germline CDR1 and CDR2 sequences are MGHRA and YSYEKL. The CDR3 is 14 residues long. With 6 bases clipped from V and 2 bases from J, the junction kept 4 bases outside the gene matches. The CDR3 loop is CASRRGQGPYEQYF. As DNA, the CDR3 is TGCGCCAGCAGGAGGGGACAGGGGCCCTACGAGCAGTACTTC.

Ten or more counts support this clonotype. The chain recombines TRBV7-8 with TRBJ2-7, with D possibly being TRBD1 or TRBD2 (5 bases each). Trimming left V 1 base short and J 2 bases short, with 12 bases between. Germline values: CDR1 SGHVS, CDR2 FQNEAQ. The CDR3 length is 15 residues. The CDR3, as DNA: TGTGCCAGCAGCTTAGGGGGGACGTATACCTACGAGCAGTACTTC. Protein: CASSLGGTYTYEQYF.